The clone carrying this T cell receptor beta chain was counted ten times or more. Its specificity is not known. The data derive from a study of spatial heterogeneity in lung cancer. Looking at the study overall: Each unique TCR and UMI combination was seen more than ten times on average in raw reads.

General study findings and limits: Resection blood, more than follow-up blood, showed ubiquitous expanded tumor TCRs.

This sample's time point: blood at routine non-recurrence follow-up after resection. The authors sequenced whole RNA from tumor, nontumor lung or frozen PBMC without sorting. V was cut by 2 bases and J by 3 bases, with 17 bases left in between. CDR1 and CDR2 from the germline V gene are ENHRY and SYGVKD. This CDR3 contains 17 residues. One entry per CDR3 protein results from TCRdb running MiXCR on the 5' RACE reads. The profile shows 39,000 or so distinct CDR3 sequences, over 9.5% of them singletons. The J gene is TRBJ2-1, the V gene TRBV10-3; a possible D gene is TRBD2 (5 bases). Source: PBMCs, taken at follow-up. This TCR came from a female donor with early-stage non-small cell lung cancer. CDR3 residues: CAISEDPDGVLYNEQFF. The CDR3 bases are TGTGCCATCAGTGAGGACCCTGACGGGGTTCTCTACAATGAGCAGTTCTTC.